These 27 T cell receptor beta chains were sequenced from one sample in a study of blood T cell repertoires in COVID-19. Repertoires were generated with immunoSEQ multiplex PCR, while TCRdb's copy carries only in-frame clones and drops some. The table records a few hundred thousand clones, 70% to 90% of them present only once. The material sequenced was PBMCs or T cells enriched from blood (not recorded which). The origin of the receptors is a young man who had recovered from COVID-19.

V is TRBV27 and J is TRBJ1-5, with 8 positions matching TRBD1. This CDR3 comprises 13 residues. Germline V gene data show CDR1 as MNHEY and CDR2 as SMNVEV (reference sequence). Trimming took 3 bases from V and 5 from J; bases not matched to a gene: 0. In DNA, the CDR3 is TGTGCCAGCAGTTTGACAGGGGATCAGCCCCAGCATTTT. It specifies CASSLTGDQPQHF.

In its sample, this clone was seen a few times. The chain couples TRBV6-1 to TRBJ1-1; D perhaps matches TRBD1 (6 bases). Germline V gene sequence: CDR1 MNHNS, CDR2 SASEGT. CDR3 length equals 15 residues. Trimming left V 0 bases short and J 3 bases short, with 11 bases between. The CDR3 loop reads CASSEAVTGHTEAFF. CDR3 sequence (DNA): TGTGCCAGCAGTGAAGCAGTTACAGGGCACACTGAAGCTTTCTTT.

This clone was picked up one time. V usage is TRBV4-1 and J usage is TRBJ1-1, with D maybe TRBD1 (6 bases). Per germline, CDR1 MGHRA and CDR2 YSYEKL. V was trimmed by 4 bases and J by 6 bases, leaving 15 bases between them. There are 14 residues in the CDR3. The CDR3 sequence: CASSLQGVGAEAFF. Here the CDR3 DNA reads TGCGCCAGCAGCCTACAGGGCGTTGGGGCTGAAGCTTTCTTT.

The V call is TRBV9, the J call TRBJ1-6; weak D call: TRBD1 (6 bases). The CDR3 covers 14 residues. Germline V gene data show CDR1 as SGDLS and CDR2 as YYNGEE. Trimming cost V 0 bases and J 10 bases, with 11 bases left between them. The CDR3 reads CASSVGWGHSPLHF. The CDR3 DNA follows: TGTGCCAGCAGCGTAGGGTGGGGACACTCACCCCTCCACTTT.

As DNA, the CDR3 is TGTGCCAGCTCACCAGCGCCAGGGGGCTACACCTTC. This sequence encodes CASSPAPGGYTF. The V and J genes are TRBV18 and TRBJ1-2, with D tentatively TRBD1 (5 bases). Germline CDR1 reads KGHSH; CDR2 reads LQKENI. V gave up 2 bases and J gave up 8 bases, with 9 bases separating them. CDR3 length: 12 amino acids.

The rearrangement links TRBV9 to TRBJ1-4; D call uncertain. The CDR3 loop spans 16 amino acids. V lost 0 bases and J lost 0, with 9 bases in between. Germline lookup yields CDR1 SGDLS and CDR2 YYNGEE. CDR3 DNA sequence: TGTGCCAGCAGCGTAGAACAGAAGGCAACTAATGAAAAACTGTTTTTT. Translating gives CASSVEQKATNEKLFF.

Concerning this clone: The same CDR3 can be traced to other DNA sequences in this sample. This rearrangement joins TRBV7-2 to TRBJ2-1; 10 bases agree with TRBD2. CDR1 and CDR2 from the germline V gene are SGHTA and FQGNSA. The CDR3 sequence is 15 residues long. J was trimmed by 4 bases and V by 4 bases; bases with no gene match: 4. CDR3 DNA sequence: TGTGCCAGCAGCTCCGGGACTAGCGTTTACAATGAGCAGTTCTTC. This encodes CASSSGTSVYNEQFF. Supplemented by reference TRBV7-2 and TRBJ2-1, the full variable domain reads GAGVSQSPSNKVTEKGKDVELRCDPISGHTALYWYRQSLGQGLEFLIYFQGNSAPDKSGLPSDRFSAERTGGSVSTLTIQRTQQEDSAVYLCASSSGTSVYNEQFFGPGTRLTVL.

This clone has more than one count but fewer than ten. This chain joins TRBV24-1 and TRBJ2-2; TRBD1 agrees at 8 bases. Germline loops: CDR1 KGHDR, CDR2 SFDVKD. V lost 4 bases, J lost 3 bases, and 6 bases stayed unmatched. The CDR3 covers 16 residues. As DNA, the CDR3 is TGTGCCACCAGTGACCCAGGACAGGGTCACACCGGGGAGCTGTTTTTT. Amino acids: CATSDPGQGHTGELFF.

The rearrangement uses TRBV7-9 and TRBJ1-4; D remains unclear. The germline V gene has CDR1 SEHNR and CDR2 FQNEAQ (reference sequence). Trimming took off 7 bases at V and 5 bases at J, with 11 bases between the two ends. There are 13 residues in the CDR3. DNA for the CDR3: TGTGCCAGCACCGGAGGACCCAATGAAAAACTGTTTTTT. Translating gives CASTGGPNEKLFF.

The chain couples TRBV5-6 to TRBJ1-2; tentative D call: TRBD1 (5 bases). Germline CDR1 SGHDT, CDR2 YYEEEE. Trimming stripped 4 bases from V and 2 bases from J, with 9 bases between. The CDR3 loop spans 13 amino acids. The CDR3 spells CASSLDMNYGYTF. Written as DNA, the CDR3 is TGTGCCAGCAGCCTGGACATGAACTATGGCTACACCTTC. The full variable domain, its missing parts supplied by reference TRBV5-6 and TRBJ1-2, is DAGVTQSPTHLIKTRGQQVTLRCSPKSGHDTVSWYQQALGQGPQFIFQYYEEEERQRGNFPDRFSGHQFPNYSSELNVNALLLGDSALYLCASSLDMNYGYTFGSGTRLTVV.

This chain's CDR3 is CASSRLSRGGDTGELFF. The CDR3 bases are TGCGCCAGCAGCCGCCTTTCCCGGGGGGGCGACACCGGGGAGCTGTTTTTT. The chain joins TRBV4-3 to TRBJ2-2, with 8 bases identical to TRBD2. The CDR3 has 17 residues. Germline V gene lookup returns CDR1 LGHNA and CDR2 YSLEER. Germline trimming cut 4 bases from V and 3 bases from J; bases unmatched to any gene: 10.

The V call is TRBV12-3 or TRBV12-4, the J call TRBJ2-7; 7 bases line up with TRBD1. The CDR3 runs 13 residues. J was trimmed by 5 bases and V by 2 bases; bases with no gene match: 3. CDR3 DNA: TGTGCCAGCAGTTTACGAGGGGGCGACGAGCAGTACTTC. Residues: CASSLRGGDEQYF.

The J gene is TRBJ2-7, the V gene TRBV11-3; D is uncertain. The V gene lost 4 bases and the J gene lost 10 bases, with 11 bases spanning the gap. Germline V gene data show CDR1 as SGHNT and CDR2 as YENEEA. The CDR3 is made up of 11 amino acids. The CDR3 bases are TGTGCCAGCAGCTCAGGTCCTAACCAGTACTTC. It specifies CASSSGPNQYF. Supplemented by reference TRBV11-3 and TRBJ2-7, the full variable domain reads EAGVVQSPRYKIIEKKQPVAFWCNPISGHNTLYWYLQNLGQGPELLIRYENEEAVDDSQLPKDRFSAERLKGVDSTLKIQPAELGDSAVYLCASSSGPNQYFGPGTRLTVT.

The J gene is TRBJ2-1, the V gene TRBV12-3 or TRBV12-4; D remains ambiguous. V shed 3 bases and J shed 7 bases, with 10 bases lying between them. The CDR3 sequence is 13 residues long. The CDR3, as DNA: TGTGCCAGCAGTTTGGGCCCAGTTAATGAGCAGTTCTTC. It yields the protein CASSLGPVNEQFF.

The CDR3 sequence: CASSNRGTENTEAFF. The CDR3 DNA reads as TGCGCCAGCAGCAACCGCGGGACGGAGAACACTGAAGCTTTCTTT. The chain employs TRBV5-1 and TRBJ1-1; weak D call: TRBD1 (5 bases). V lost 4 bases to trimming and J lost 1 base, with 14 bases between them. The germline CDR1 and CDR2 sequences are SGHRS and YFSETQ. The CDR3 sequence is 15 residues long.

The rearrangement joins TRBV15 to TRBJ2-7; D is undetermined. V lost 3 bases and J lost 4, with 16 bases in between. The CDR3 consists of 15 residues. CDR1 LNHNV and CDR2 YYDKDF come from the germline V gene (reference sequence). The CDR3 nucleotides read TGTGCCACCAGCAGTGAGACTCATGTAAAATACGAGCAGTACTTC. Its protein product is CATSSETHVKYEQYF.

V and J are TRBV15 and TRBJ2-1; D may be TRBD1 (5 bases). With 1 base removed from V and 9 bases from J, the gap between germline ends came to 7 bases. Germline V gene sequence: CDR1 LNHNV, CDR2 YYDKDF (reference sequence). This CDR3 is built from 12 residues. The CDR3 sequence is CATSRAGFEQFF. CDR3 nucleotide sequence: TGTGCCACCAGCAGAGCAGGGTTTGAGCAGTTCTTC.

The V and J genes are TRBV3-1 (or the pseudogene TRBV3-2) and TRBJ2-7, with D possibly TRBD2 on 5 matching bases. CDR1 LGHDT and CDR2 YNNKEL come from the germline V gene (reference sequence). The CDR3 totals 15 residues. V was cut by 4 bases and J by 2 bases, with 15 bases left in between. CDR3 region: CASSLFVRATYEQYF. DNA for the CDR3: TGTGCCAGCAGCCTATTCGTGAGGGCAACCTACGAGCAGTACTTC.

CDR3 in amino acids: CASSSPDGGDTIYF. The CDR3 DNA sequence: TGCGCCAGCAGCTCGCCGGACGGAGGGGACACCATATATTTT. This chain uses TRBV5-1 with TRBJ1-3; possibly TRBD1 for D (5 bases). The ends were cut back, 3 bases at V and 8 bases at J, with 15 bases in the middle. This CDR3 has 14 amino acids. Germline-derived CDR1 and CDR2 are SGHRS and YFSETQ.

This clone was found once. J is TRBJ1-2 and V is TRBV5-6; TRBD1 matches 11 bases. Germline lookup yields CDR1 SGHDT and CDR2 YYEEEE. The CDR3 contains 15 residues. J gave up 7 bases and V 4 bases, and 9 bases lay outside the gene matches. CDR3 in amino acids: CASSEDRGRTGGYTF. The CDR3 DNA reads TGTGCCAGCAGCGAGGACAGGGGGCGAACGGGTGGCTACACCTTC.

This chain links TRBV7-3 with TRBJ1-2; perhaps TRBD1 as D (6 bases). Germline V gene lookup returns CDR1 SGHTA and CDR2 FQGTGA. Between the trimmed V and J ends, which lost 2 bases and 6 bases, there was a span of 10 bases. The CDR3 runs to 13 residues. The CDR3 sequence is CASSLDRFNGYTF. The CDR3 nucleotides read TGTGCCAGCAGCTTAGACAGGTTCAATGGCTACACCTTC.

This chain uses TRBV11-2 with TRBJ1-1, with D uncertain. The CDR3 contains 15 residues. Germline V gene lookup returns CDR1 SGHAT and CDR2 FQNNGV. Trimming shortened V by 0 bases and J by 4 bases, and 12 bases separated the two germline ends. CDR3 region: CASSLDVVTGTEAFF. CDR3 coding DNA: TGTGCCAGCAGCTTAGATGTGGTGACGGGCACTGAAGCTTTCTTT.

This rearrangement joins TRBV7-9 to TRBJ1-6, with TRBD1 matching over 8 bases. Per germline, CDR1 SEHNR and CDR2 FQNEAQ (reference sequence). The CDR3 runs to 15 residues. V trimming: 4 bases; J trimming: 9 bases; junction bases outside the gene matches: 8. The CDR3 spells CASSSLTGDSSPLHF. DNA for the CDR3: TGTGCCAGCAGCTCGTTGACAGGGGACTCTTCACCCCTCCACTTT.

The CDR3, as DNA: TGTGCCAGCAGTTACTCGAGTAGGAGGGATGAAGCTTTCTTT. Protein: CASSYSSRRDEAFF. V usage is TRBV6-5 and J usage is TRBJ1-1; D is unclear. Per the germline V gene, CDR1 is MNHEY and CDR2 is SVGAGI. The CDR3 covers 14 residues. Trimming removed 0 bases from V and 7 bases from J, with 12 bases in between.

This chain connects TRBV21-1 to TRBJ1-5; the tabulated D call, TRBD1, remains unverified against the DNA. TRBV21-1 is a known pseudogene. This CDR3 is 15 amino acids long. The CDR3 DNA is TGTGCCAGCACCGCCAGGGGGCGGCTAAATCAGCCCCAGCATTTT. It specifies CASTARGRLNQPQHF.

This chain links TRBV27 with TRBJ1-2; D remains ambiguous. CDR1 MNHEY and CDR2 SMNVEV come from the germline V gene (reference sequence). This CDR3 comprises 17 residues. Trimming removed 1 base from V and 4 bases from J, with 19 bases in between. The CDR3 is CASSLYPTPGRGYGYTF. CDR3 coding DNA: TGTGCCAGCAGTTTATATCCCACCCCCGGACGGGGCTATGGCTACACCTTC.

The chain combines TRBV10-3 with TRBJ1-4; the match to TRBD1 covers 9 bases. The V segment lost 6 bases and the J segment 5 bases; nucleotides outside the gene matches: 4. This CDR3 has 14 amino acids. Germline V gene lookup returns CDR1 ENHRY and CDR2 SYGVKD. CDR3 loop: CAIRTGTGNEKLFF. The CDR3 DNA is TGTGCCATCAGAACCGGGACAGGGAATGAAAAACTGTTTTTT.